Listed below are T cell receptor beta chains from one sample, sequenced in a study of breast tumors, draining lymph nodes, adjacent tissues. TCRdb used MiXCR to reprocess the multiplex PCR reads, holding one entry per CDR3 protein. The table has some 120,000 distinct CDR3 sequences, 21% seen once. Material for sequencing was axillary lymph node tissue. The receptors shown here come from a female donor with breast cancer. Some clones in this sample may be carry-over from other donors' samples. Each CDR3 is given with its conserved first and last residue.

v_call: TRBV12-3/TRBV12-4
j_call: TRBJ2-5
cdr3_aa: CASSLSYQETQYF

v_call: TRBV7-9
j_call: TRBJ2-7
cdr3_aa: CASGGGPYEQYF

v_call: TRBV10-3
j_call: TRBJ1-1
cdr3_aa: CAISESGQPEAFF

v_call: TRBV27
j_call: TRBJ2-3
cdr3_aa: CASSLSDRGRTDTQYF

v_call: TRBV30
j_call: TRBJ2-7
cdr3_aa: CAWSGGMGAYEQYF

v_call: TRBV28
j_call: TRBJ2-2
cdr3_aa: CASALRRTSNTGELFF

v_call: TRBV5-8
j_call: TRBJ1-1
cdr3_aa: CASSKRFAEAFF

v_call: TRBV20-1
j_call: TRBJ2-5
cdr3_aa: CSATGPTLTQETQYF

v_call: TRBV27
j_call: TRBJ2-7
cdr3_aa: CASSLWAPPAPSGEQYF

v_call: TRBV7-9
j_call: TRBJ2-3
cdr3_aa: CASGFTDTQYF

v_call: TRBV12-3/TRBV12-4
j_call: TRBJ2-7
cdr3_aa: CASSYGQLVYEQYF

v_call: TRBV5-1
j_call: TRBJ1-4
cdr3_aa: CASSGGQGSYNEKLFF

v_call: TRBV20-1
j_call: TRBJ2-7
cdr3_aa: CSAPQFKFYADEQYF

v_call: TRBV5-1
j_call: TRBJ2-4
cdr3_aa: CASSSGAGDSNIQYF

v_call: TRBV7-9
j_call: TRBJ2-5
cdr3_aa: CASSLRQGEGTQYF

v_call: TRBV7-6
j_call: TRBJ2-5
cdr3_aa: CASSGNAPARQGLQETQYF

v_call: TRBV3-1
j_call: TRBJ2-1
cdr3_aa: CASSTRDSNEQFF

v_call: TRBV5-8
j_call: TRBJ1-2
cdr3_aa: CASTPVGMDYGYTF